These 28 T cell receptor beta chains were sequenced from one sample in a study of T-cell reconstitution after alpha-beta-depleted transplantation in children. This sample's TCRbeta library carried unique molecular identifier barcodes. A single record per CDR3 protein comes from TCRdb applying MiXCR to the PCR reads. The table shows some 290,000 distinct CDR3 sequences, with roughly 9.5% occurring only once. The source was PBMCs from the stem cell graft donor, collected from the stem cell graft. All receptors derive from a human donor who donated a stem cell graft to a child with SCID.

The V and J genes are TRBV6-8 and TRBJ2-2, with D tentatively TRBD1 or TRBD2 (6 bases each). This CDR3 spans 15 amino acids. V was shortened by 2 bases and J by 6 bases, with 13 bases between the two germline ends. Germline values: CDR1 MNHGY, CDR2 SAAAGT. For the CDR3, the DNA is TGTGCCAGCAGTTACGGTCCAGGGGAGGCCGGGGAGCTGTTTTTT. Protein product: CASSYGPGEAGELFF.

This clonotype was picked up a small number of times. This rearrangement joins TRBV5-8 to TRBJ2-3; no clear D. This CDR3 comprises 13 residues. CDR1 is SGHTS, CDR2 YDEGEE, per germline. V lost 3 bases, J lost 4 bases, and 9 bases lay in between. CDR3 coding DNA: TGTGCCAGCAGCTGGAATTCCCCAGATACGCAGTATTTT. Its protein product is CASSWNSPDTQYF.

This clonotype showed up just a few times. The V gene is TRBV6-5, the J gene TRBJ1-2; D remains unclear. This CDR3 contains 16 residues. Between the trimmed V and J ends, which lost 0 bases and 7 bases, there was a span of 18 bases. The V gene's germline CDR1 is MNHEY and CDR2 SVGAGI. CDR3 bases: TGTGCCAGCAGTTACTCCCGAAAGTGGAGGGAAGGTGGCTACACCTTC. This codes for CASSYSRKWREGGYTF.

This clonotype has just a few counts. The rearrangement joins TRBV11-2 to TRBJ2-3, with 10 nucleotides matching TRBD2. The CDR3 is made up of 17 amino acids. With 1 base clipped from V and 0 bases from J, the junction kept 4 bases outside the gene matches. The germline CDR1 and CDR2 sequences are SGHAT and FQNNGV. CDR3 nucleotide sequence: TGTGCCAGCAGCTTAGGGCGGACTAGCGGTAGCACAGATACGCAGTATTTT. It specifies CASSLGRTSGSTDTQYF.

This chain connects TRBV7-9 to TRBJ2-3; perhaps TRBD1 as D (6 bases). CDR3 size: 17 residues. V was clipped by 5 bases and J by 2 bases, with 20 bases between them. Germline CDR1 SEHNR, CDR2 FQNEAQ (reference sequence). In DNA, the CDR3 is TGTGCCAGCAGCCCGAGGACCCGCAGGGGATACACAGATACGCAGTATTTT. Its translation: CASSPRTRRGYTDTQYF.

This clonotype was seen more than once but under ten times. V usage is TRBV7-9 and J usage is TRBJ2-6; TRBD2 matches at 7 bases. With 2 bases clipped from V and 0 bases from J, the junction kept 4 bases outside the gene matches. The CDR3 contains 17 residues. Germline values: CDR1 SEHNR, CDR2 FQNEAQ (reference sequence). CDR3 DNA: TGTGCCAGCAGCTTACCAGCGGGGAACTCTGGGGCCAACGTCCTGACTTTC. It specifies CASSLPAGNSGANVLTF.

Of note for this clonotype: At one end the junction does not follow the germline gene, possibly because of a read error. The chain has TRBV2 and TRBJ1-2; TRBD1 matches 7 bases. Germline V gene sequence: CDR1 SNHLY, CDR2 FYNNEI. The CDR3 is 12 residues long. The CDR3 DNA reads as TGTGCCAGCCTCGCGGACAGGTCCGGCTACACATTC. Protein product: CASLADRSGYTF.

This clonotype was counted only a few times. The genes are TRBV29-1 and TRBJ1-2, with 7 positions matching TRBD1. The CDR3 is 13 residues long. Trimming cost V 2 bases and J 6 bases; bases outside gene matches: 6. Germline V gene sequence: CDR1 SQVTM, CDR2 ANQGSEA. The CDR3 loop is CSVERRQGDGYTF. The CDR3 nucleotides are TGCAGCGTTGAACGGCGGCAGGGGGATGGCTACACCTTC.

This clonotype was detected only a few times. The V and J genes are TRBV15 and TRBJ1-5; D is undetermined. V lost 3 bases and J lost 9, with 15 bases in between. The CDR3 consists of 14 residues. The germline V gene encodes CDR1 LNHNV and CDR2 YYDKDF (reference sequence). Here the CDR3 DNA reads TGTGCCACCAGCAGGCCAGCGGGAATCGGGCCCCAGCATTTT. Translation: CATSRPAGIGPQHF.

The chain is built from TRBV7-9 and TRBJ2-7; no firm D call. Trimming took off 5 bases at V and 0 bases at J, with 14 bases between the two ends. In germline, CDR1 is SEHNR, CDR2 FQNEAQ (reference sequence). CDR3 length: 15 amino acids. The CDR3 spells CASSTVGVSSYEQYF. In nucleotides, the CDR3 is TGTGCCAGCAGCACCGTTGGTGTCAGCTCCTACGAGCAGTACTTC.

The genes are TRBV5-1 and TRBJ2-7; 10 nucleotides align to TRBD1. CDR1 SGHRS and CDR2 YFSETQ come from the germline V gene. Germline trimming cut 7 bases from V and 6 bases from J; bases unmatched to any gene: 7. The CDR3 spans 13 residues. The CDR3 coding sequence is TGCGCCAGCGCCGGACAGGGGGAGGTCGAGCAGTACTTC. Encoded protein: CASAGQGEVEQYF.

The chain combines TRBV7-9 with TRBJ1-4, with 7 bases lining up with TRBD1. This CDR3 has 13 residues. Germline CDR1 and CDR2: SEHNR and FQNEAQ (reference sequence). V was pared by 4 bases and J by 8 bases, with 4 bases of the junction left unmatched. Written as DNA, the CDR3 is TGTGCCAGCAGCTGGGACAGCAACGAAAAACTGTTTTTT. It codes for CASSWDSNEKLFF. The entire variable domain, with the rest obtained from reference TRBV7-9 and TRBJ1-4, is as follows: DTGVSQNPRHKITKRGQNVTFRCDPISEHNRLYWYRQTLGQGPEFLTYFQNEAQLEKSRLLSDRFSAERPKGSFSTLEIQRTEQGDSAMYLCASSWDSNEKLFFGSGTQLSVL.

This clonotype was observed at least ten times. The chain joins TRBV10-3 to TRBJ2-1; perhaps TRBD1 as D (6 bases). The V end was cut by 3 bases, the J end by 5 bases, with 17 bases between. The CDR3 spans 16 residues. Per the germline V gene, CDR1 is ENHRY and CDR2 is SYGVKD. The CDR3 sequence is CAISDITGRPNNEQFF. CDR3 nucleotide sequence: TGTGCCATCAGTGATATTACAGGGAGACCGAACAATGAGCAGTTCTTC.

This clonotype was observed a handful of times. The chain employs TRBV5-1 and TRBJ2-7; D is possibly TRBD2 (6 bases). Germline loops: CDR1 SGHRS, CDR2 YFSETQ. The CDR3 loop spans 12 amino acids. V was clipped by 4 bases and J by 4 bases, with 9 bases between them. The CDR3 sequence: CASSKTRYEQYF. In nucleotides, the CDR3 is TGCGCCAGCAGCAAGACTAGGTACGAGCAGTACTTC.

V gene TRBV6-5 combines with J gene TRBJ1-1; D not certain. CDR3 size: 16 residues. Trimming shortened V by 0 bases and J by 0 bases, and 11 bases separated the two germline ends. Germline CDR1 MNHEY, CDR2 SVGAGI. CDR3 sequence reads: CASSYSNGPVNTEAFF. Here the CDR3 DNA reads TGTGCCAGCAGTTACTCGAATGGGCCGGTGAACACTGAAGCTTTCTTT.

The table lists this clonotype with a few counts. The chain carries TRBV5-1 and TRBJ2-2, with TRBD1 matching over 8 bases. Losses at the gene ends were 1 base for V and 1 base for J; bases not matched to a gene: 6. This CDR3 contains 17 residues. Germline CDR1 reads SGHRS; CDR2 reads YFSETQ. In nucleotides, the CDR3 is TGCGCCAGCAGCTTGCTCTTTGGGACAGGGAACACCGGGGAGCTGTTTTTT. Its translation: CASSLLFGTGNTGELFF.

This clonotype was found a few times. The rearrangement joins TRBV29-1 to TRBJ1-3; D ambiguous. CDR3 length: 13 amino acids. Germline V gene sequence: CDR1 SQVTM, CDR2 ANQGSEA. V lost 4 bases to trimming and J lost 0 bases, with 7 bases between them. DNA for the CDR3: TGCAGCGTTGCGTTTAGCTCTGGAAACACCATATATTTT. It translates to CSVAFSSGNTIYF.

This clonotype came up a few times. The chain uses TRBV12-3 or TRBV12-4 and TRBJ2-3; D ambiguous. Trimming pared 5 bases from V and 1 base from J, leaving 13 bases between. This CDR3 has 15 residues. This chain's CDR3 is CASSRTRTGTDTQYF. As DNA, the CDR3 is TGTGCCAGCAGTCGGACGCGGACGGGCACAGATACGCAGTATTTT.

This clonotype came up a few times. V usage is TRBV9 and J usage is TRBJ2-5, with TRBD2 as a possible D gene (7 bases). The CDR3 loop spans 15 amino acids. The germline V gene has CDR1 SGDLS and CDR2 YYNGEE. The V and J ends lost 1 base and 2 bases respectively, with 12 bases between them. CDR3 loop: CASSVRGGGQETQYF. The CDR3 nucleotides read TGTGCCAGCAGCGTAAGGGGAGGGGGACAAGAGACCCAGTACTTC.

The V call is TRBV18, the J call TRBJ2-3; 7 bases agree with TRBD1. V was pared by 0 bases and J by 9 bases, with 9 bases of the junction left unmatched. CDR3 length: 15 residues. Germline V gives CDR1 KGHSH, CDR2 LQKENI. This chain's CDR3 is CASSPPIDRAGTQYF. CDR3 bases: TGTGCCAGCTCACCACCAATCGACAGGGCAGGGACGCAGTATTTT.

The V gene is TRBV7-3, the J gene TRBJ2-1; TRBD2 aligns across 8 bases. CDR1 is SGHTA, CDR2 FQGTGA, per germline. Trimming at V came to 5 bases and at J to 4 bases, leaving 10 bases not matched to a gene. The CDR3 loop spans 16 amino acids. This CDR3 is CASSPPELAGYNEQFF. For the CDR3, the DNA is TGTGCCAGCAGCCCCCCCGAGTTAGCGGGGTACAATGAGCAGTTCTTC. The entire variable domain, with the rest obtained from reference TRBV7-3 and TRBJ2-1, is as follows: GAGVSQTPSNKVTEKGKYVELRCDPISGHTALYWYRQSLGQGPEFLIYFQGTGAADDSGLPNDRFFAVRPEGSVSTLKIQRTERGDSAVYLCASSPPELAGYNEQFFGPGTRLTVL.

This clonotype was seen repeatedly, ten times or more. The chain employs TRBV10-3 and TRBJ1-1, with D possibly being TRBD1 (5 bases). V was trimmed by 3 bases and J by 0 bases, leaving 11 bases between them. Looked up from germline, CDR1 is ENHRY and CDR2 is SYGVKD. This CDR3 is 15 amino acids long. Written as DNA, the CDR3 is TGTGCCATCAGTGAACAGGCGTCGCTGAACACTGAAGCTTTCTTT. It yields the protein CAISEQASLNTEAFF.

This clonotype turned up a few times. The chain uses TRBV12-3 or TRBV12-4 and TRBJ2-3; D unclear. Trimming cost V 5 bases and J 6 bases, with 9 bases left between them. CDR3 size: 12 residues. The CDR3 reads CASSLQPDTQYF. The CDR3 DNA follows: TGTGCCAGCAGTCTTCAACCTGATACGCAGTATTTT.

This clonotype is medium-sized within its sample. The V and J genes are TRBV29-1 and TRBJ2-3; 9 nucleotides match TRBD2. Per germline, CDR1 SQVTM and CDR2 ANQGSEA. This CDR3 is 14 amino acids long. Losses at the gene ends were 2 bases for V and 5 bases for J; bases not matched to a gene: 5. The CDR3 DNA follows: TGCAGCGTTGAAATAGCGGGGGTCGGAGATACGCAGTATTTT. Translating gives CSVEIAGVGDTQYF.

This clonotype was picked up a small number of times. The gene calls are TRBV2 and TRBJ2-1; 9 bases are shared with TRBD2. The CDR3 is 14 amino acids. In germline, CDR1 is SNHLY, CDR2 FYNNEI. V gave up 3 bases and J gave up 6 bases; unmatched junction bases: 3. CDR3 sequence reads: CASSDKRGANEQFF. The CDR3 nucleotides are TGTGCCAGCAGTGACAAGCGGGGGGCCAATGAGCAGTTCTTC.

The chain uses TRBV5-1 and TRBJ1-1; 8 nucleotides align to TRBD1. Germline CDR1 and CDR2: SGHRS and YFSETQ. CDR3 length equals 15 residues. The V segment lost 4 bases and the J segment 0 bases; nucleotides outside the gene matches: 5. In nucleotides, the CDR3 is TGCGCCAGCAGCCACAGGGGGTCTCTGAACACTGAAGCTTTCTTT. Translation: CASSHRGSLNTEAFF.

This clonotype was counted between two and nine times. The V call is TRBV2, the J call TRBJ1-2, with D unclear. Trimming stripped 7 bases from V and 7 bases from J, with 16 bases between. The CDR3 length is 13 residues. CDR1 and CDR2 (germline): SNHLY, FYNNEI. The CDR3 nucleotides are TGTGCCAGCATGGGCAGGTCCCAAGGTGGCTACACCTTC. Translating it yields CASMGRSQGGYTF.

The sample holds a few counts of this clonotype. This chain connects TRBV6-5 to TRBJ1-3, with 7 bases aligning to TRBD1. Germline-derived CDR1 and CDR2 are MNHEY and SVGAGI. This CDR3 has 15 residues. Trimming cost V 0 bases and J 7 bases; bases outside gene matches: 6. The CDR3 region has the DNA TGTGCCAGCAGTTACTCGGCAGGGGGATTTAACACCATATATTTT. Translating gives CASSYSAGGFNTIYF.